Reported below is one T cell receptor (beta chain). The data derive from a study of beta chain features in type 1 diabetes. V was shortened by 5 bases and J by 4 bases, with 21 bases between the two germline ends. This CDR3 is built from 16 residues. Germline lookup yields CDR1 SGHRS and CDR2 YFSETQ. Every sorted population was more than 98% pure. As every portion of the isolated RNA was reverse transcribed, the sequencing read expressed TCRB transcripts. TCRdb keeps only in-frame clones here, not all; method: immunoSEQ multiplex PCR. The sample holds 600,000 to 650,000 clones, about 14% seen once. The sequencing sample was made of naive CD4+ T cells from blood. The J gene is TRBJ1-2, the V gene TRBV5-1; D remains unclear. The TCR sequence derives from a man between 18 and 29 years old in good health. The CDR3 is CASRLLGGSSTYGYTF. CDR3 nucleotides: TGCGCCAGCAGGCTTCTGGGAGGCAGCTCTACCTATGGCTACACCTTC.